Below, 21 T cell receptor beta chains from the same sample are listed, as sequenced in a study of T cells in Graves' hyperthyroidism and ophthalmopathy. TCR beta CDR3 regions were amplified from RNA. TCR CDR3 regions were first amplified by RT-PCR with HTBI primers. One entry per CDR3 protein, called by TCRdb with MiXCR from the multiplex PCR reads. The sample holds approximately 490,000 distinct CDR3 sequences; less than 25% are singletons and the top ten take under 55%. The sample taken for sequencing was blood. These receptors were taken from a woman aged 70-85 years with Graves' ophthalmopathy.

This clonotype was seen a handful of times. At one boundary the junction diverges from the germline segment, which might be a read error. The CDR3 sequence is CAGSLSGGSNTGELFF. The CDR3 nucleotides read TGTGCCGGCAGCTTGTCGGGCGGGTCGAACACCGGGGAGCTGTTTTTT. The J gene is TRBJ2-2, the V gene TRBV7-2; D possibly corresponds to TRBD2 (5 bases). From germline, CDR1 is SGHTA and CDR2 FQGNSA. The CDR3 is made up of 16 amino acids.

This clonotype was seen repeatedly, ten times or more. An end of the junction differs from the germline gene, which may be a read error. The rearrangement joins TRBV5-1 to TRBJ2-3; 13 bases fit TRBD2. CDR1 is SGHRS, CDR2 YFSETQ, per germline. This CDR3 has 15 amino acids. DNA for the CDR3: TGTGCCAGCAGTCCCGGACTAGCGGGAGCAGATACGCAGTATTTT. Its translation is CASSPGLAGADTQYF.

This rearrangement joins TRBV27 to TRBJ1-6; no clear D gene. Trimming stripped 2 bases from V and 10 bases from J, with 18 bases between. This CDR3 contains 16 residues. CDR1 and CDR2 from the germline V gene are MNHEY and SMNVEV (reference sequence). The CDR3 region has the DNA TGTGCCAGCAGTTTAAGGTTCACGGGTGGTCTCTCACCCCTCCACTTT. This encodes CASSLRFTGGLSPLHF.

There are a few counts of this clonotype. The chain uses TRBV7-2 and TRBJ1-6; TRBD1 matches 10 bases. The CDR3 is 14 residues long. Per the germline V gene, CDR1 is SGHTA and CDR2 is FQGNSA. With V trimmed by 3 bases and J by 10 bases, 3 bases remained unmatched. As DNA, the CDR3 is TGTGCCAGCAGCTTGGGGGACAGGGGATCACCCCTCCACTTT. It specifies CASSLGDRGSPLHF.

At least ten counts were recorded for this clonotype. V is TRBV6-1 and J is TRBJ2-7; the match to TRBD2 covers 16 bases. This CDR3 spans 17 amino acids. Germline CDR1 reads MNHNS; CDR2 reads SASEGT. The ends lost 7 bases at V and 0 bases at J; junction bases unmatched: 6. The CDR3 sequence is CASTPGLAGGFSYEQYF. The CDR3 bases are TGTGCCAGCACCCCGGGACTAGCGGGAGGGTTCTCCTACGAGCAGTACTTC.

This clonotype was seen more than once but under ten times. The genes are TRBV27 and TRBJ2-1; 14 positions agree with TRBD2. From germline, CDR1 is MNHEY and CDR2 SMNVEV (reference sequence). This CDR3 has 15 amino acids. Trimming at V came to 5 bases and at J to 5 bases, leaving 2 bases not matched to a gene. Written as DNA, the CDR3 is TGTGCCAGCAGTCGACTAGCGGGGGGGCACAATGAGCAGTTCTTC. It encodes CASSRLAGGHNEQFF.

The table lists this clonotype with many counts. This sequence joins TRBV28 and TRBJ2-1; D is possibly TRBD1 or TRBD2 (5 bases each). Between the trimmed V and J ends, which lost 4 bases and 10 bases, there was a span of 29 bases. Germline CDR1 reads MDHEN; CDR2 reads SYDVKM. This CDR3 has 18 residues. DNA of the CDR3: TGTGCCAGCAGTTCTGGGGGACGGTTCTTTATATCCCGTATAGAGCAGTTCTTC. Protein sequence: CASSSGGRFFISRIEQFF.

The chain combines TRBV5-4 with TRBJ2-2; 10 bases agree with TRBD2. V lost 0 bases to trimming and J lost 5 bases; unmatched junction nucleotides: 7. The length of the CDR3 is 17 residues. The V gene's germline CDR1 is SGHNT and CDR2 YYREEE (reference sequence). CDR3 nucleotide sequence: TGTGCCAGCAGCTTGGCCAGCGGGAGGGCCAGAACCGGGGAGCTGTTTTTT. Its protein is CASSLASGRARTGELFF. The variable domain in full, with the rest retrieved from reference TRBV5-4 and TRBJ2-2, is ETGVTQSPTHLIKTRGQQVTLRCSSQSGHNTVSWYQQALGQGPQFIFQYYREEENGRGNFPPRFSGLQFPNYSSELNVNALELDDSALYLCASSLASGRARTGELFFGEGSRLTVL.

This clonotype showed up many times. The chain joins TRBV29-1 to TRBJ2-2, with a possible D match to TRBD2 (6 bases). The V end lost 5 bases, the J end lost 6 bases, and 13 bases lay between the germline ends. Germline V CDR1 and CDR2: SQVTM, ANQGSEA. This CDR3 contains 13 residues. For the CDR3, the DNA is TGCAGCGTTCAGGTCGGGAGCGCCGGGGAGCTGTTTTTT. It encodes CSVQVGSAGELFF.

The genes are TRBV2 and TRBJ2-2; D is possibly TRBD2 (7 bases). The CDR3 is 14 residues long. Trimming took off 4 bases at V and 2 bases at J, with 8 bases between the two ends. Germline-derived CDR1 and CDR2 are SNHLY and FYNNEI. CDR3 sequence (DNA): TGTGCCAGCAGTGGCGGGGGCAACACCGGGGAGCTGTTTTTT. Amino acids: CASSGGGNTGELFF. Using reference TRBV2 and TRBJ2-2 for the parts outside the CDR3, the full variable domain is EPEVTQTPSHQVTQMGQEVILRCVPISNHLYFYWYRQILGQKVEFLVSFYNNEISEKSEIFDDQFSVERPDGSNFTLKIRSTKLEDSAMYFCASSGGGNTGELFFGEGSRLTVL.

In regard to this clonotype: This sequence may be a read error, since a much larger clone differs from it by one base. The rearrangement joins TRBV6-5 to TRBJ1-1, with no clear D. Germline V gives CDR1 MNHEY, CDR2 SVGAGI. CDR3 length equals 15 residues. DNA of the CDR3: TGTGCCAGCAGTTACGATCGGGGAGTGAACGCTGAAGCTTTCTTT. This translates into CASSYDRGVNAEAFF.

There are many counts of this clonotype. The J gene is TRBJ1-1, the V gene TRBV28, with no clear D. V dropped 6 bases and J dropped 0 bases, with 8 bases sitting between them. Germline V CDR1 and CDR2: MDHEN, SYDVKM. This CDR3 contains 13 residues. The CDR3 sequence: CASRRNLNTEAFF. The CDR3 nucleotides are TGTGCCAGCAGAAGGAATTTGAACACTGAAGCTTTCTTT.

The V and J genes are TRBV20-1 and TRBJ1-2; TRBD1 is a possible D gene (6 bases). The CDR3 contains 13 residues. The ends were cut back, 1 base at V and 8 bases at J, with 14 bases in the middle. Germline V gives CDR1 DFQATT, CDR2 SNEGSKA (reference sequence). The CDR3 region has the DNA TGCAGTGCTAGAGCCGAGACAGGAGAGGGCTACACCTTC. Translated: CSARAETGEGYTF.

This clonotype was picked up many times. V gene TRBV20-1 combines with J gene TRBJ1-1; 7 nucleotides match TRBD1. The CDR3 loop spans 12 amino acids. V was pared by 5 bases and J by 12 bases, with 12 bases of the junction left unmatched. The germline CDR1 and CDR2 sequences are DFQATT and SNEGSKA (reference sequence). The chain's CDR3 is CSAFRSGGVTFF. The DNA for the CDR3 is TGCAGTGCTTTCCGCTCAGGGGGAGTAACTTTCTTT.

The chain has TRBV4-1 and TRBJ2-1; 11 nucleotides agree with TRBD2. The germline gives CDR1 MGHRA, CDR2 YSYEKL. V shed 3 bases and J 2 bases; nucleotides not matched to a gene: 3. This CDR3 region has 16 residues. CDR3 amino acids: CASSQGLADPYNEQFF. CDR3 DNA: TGCGCCAGCAGCCAGGGACTAGCGGATCCCTACAATGAGCAGTTCTTC.

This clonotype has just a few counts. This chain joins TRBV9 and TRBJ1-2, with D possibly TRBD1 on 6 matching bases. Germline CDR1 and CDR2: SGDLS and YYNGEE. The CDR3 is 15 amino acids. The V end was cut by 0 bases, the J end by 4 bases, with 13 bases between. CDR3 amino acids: CASSVAGGRPYGYTF. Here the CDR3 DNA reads TGTGCCAGCAGCGTAGCTGGGGGGCGGCCCTATGGCTACACCTTC.

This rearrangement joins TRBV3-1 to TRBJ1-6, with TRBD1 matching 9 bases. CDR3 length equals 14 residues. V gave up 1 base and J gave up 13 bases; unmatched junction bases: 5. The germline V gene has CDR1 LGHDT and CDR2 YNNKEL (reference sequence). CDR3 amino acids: CASSQGGQGNPLHF. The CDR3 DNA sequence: TGTGCCAGCAGCCAAGGGGGACAGGGAAATCCCCTCCACTTT.

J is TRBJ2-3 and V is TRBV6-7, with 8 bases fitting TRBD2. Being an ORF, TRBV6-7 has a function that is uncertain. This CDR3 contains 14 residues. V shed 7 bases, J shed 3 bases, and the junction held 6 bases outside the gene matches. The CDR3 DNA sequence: TGTGCCAGCAAGAGCGGGAGTCATACAGATACGCAGTATTTT. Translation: CASKSGSHTDTQYF.

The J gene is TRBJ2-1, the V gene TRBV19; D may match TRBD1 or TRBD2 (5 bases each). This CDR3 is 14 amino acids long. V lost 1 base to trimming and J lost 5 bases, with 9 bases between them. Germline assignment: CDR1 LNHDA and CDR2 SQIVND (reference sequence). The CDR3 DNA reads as TGTGCCAGTAGTATAGCGGGACCTCACAATGAGCAGTTCTTC. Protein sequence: CASSIAGPHNEQFF.

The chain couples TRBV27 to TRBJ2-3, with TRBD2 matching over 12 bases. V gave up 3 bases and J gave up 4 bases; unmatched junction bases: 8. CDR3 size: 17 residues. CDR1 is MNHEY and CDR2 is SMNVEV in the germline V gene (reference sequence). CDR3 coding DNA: TGTGCCAGCAGTTTCCAACGACTAGCGGGAGTTGCAGATACGCAGTATTTT. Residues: CASSFQRLAGVADTQYF.

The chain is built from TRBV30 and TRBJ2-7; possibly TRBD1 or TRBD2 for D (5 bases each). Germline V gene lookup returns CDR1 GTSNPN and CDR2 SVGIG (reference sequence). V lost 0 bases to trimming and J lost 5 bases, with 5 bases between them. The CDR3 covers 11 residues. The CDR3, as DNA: TGTGCCTGGAGTGTGGGGGACGAGCAGTACTTC. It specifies CAWSVGDEQYF.